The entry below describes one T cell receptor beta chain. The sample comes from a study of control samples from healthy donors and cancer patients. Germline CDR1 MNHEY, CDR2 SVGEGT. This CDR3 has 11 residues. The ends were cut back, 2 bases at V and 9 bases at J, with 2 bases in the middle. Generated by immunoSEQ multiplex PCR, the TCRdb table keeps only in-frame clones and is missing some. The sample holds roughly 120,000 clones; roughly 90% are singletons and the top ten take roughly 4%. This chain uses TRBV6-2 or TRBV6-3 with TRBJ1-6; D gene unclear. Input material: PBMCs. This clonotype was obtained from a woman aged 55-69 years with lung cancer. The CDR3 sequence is CASSYGSPLHF. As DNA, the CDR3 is TGTGCCAGCAGTTACGGTTCACCCCTCCACTTT.